This T cell receptor (beta chain) was retrieved from a study of early T cells in non-severe SARS-CoV-2 infection. Study-level findings and limits: VDJdb matching favored anti-spike CD8 responses, missing private and CD4 specificities.

Individual cDNA molecules each received unique molecular identifiers attached to them. TCRdb re-derived calls from the 5' RACE reads in MiXCR, one entry per CDR3 protein. Of some 120,000 distinct CDR3 sequences listed, around 14% are singletons. Comment on this clonotype: Its specificity is unknown.

This TCR was recovered from an adult who was a healthcare worker with PCR-confirmed SARS-CoV-2 infection or an uninfected control (not recorded which). The sample taken for sequencing was whole blood.

The CDR3 DNA sequence: TGTGCCATCAGTGTTAACACCGGGGAGCTGTTTTTT. Its protein product is CAISVNTGELFF. This chain links TRBV10-3 with TRBJ2-2; D ambiguous. The length of the CDR3 is 12 residues. The V gene's germline CDR1 is ENHRY and CDR2 SYGVKD. With 4 bases removed from V and 2 bases from J, the gap between germline ends came to 2 bases.